This T cell receptor beta chain stems from a study of T cell responses to AZD1222 COVID-19 vaccine. This clone came up once. CDR1 and CDR2 from the germline V gene are SQVTM and ANQGSEA. The CDR3 is 13 residues long. Trimming cost V 2 bases and J 8 bases, with 13 bases left between them. Sequenced by immunoSEQ multiplex PCR; TCRdb stores in-frame clones only, minus some. The sample has some 120,000 clones, about 90% seen once. The rearrangement links TRBV29-1 to TRBJ2-1, with D perhaps matching TRBD2 (7 bases). The clonotype originates from an adult in good health. The sequenced sample was peripheral blood, obtained on day 0 of AZD1222 vaccination. CDR3 in DNA: TGCAGCGTTGAAAATAGGGGGGGCGATGAGCAGTTCTTC. Its protein is CSVENRGGDEQFF.